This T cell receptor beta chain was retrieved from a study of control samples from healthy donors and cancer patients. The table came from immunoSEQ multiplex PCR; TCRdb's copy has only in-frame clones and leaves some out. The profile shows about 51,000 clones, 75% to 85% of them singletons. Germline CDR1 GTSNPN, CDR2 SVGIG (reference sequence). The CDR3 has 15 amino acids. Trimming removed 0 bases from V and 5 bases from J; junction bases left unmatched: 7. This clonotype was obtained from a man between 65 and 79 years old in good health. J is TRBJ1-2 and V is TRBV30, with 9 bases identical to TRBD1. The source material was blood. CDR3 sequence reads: CAWSVLAGQGYGYTF. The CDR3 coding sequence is TGTGCCTGGAGTGTACTAGCGGGACAGGGTTATGGCTACACCTTC.